Given below is one T cell receptor (beta chain) in context. Its antigen is not known. This specimen belongs to a study of graft-versus-host responses after intestinal transplantation. Background on the study: As for transplant type, recipients had multivisceral, liver-intestinal, or isolated intestinal grafts.

The data were produced by immunoSEQ multiplex PCR, yet TCRdb's version contains in-frame clones alone and is incomplete. The data hold 4,000 to 6,000 clones, with over 55% observed a single time. Overall study results and limits: Detection of GvH clones occurred in recipient marrow, and some had their first appearance in ileum or blood.

Germline lookup yields CDR1 SNHLY and CDR2 FYNNEI. The CDR3 is 15 amino acids. To release intraepithelial and lamina propria lymphocytes, the graft tissue was processed. The genes are TRBV2 and TRBJ2-5; possibly TRBD2 for D (6 bases). The J call may be faulty, since TRBJ2-7 better matches the DNA end. Sequenced material: ileum tissue, taken roughly 250 days after intestinal transplant. The sequence was obtained from a human patient who received an intestinal transplant, so some T cells may come from the graft donor. The DNA of the CDR3 is TGTGCCAGCAGTGATGGGGTAGCGGCGACCTACGAGCAGTACTTC. Translation: CASSDGVAATYEQYF.